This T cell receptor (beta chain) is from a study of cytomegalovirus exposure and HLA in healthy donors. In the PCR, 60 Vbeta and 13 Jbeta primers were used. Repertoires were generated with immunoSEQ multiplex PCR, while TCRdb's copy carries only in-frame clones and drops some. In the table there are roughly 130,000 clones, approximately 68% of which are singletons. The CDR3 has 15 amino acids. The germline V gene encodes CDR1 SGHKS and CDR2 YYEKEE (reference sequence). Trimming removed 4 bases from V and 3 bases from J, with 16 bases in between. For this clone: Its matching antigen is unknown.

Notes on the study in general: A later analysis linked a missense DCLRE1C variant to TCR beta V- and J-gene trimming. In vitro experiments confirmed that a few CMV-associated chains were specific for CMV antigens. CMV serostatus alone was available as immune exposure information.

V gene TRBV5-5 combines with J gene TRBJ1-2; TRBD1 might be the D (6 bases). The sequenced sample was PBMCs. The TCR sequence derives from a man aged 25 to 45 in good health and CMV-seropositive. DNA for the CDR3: TGTGCCAGCAGCCCGAGGACAGTTAACGACTATGGCTACACCTTC. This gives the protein CASSPRTVNDYGYTF.